The subject of this entry is one T cell receptor beta chain. It has no known antigen specificity. No base quality information exists; no much larger clone differs at one position. The CDR3 runs 14 amino acids, cysteine and phenylalanine included. The only DNA kept is the CDR3, 42 bases in frame from the first base. The germline V gene gives CDR1 as KGHSH and CDR2 as LQKENI. V is trimmed back by 4 bases and J by 4 bases, and the junction contains 7 bases that no gene match accounts for. This entry comes from a study of regulatory T cells in long-lasting Graves disease (dated by TCRdb to about 2021). Study-wide context: Persistent Graves' disease meant more than 5 years of antithyroid drug treatment with TSH receptor autoantibodies that stayed positive. Patients with persistent Graves' disease were compared with patients with newly diagnosed Graves' disease using TCR sequencing and RNA sequencing of peripheral blood. The study took place in China and was registered as a clinical trial. TCR sequencing covered some 13 persistent and roughly 20 newly diagnosed Graves' disease patients, 33 samples in total. Antithyroid drugs had been taken for approximately 10 years on average by persistent Graves' disease patients in the clinical cohort.

Library method: multiplex PCR. The instrument given in TCRdb is Illumina HiSeq 4000. To build TCR beta libraries, CDR3 regions were amplified by Arm-PCR using iRepertoire HTBI primers. Before sequencing, the PCR products went through gel purification. The authors' pipeline ran thus. Gene usage analysis of CDR3 amino acid clonotypes used the approximately 56 TRBV and about 13 TRBJ segments found across samples. Filtered high-quality paired reads were merged into contigs using COPE and FqMerger. BLAST was used to align contigs to IMGT TRBV, TRBD and TRBJ reference genes, and CDR3 was defined according to IMGT. Highly expanded clones were defined as clonotypes with a frequency above 0.1%. Shannon entropy was used to measure repertoire diversity, and the Gini coefficient was used to measure V-J evenness. A clonotype was considered public if more than one individual shared it. TCRdb reanalyzed the raw reads on its own, using fastp at Q25 for trimming and MiXCR for clone calling, and kept in-frame beta chains. CDR3 protein sequences are deduplicated, and each keeps its most common genes and DNA. These V and J calls originate from TCRdb's pipeline instead of the authors' own analysis. Counted in this sample were 300,000 or so distinct CDR3 sequences; about 19% of them appeared once. The top ten constitute roughly 29% of the sample.

Beyond this particular receptor, the publication reports: The study examined only peripheral blood because the primary lesion, thyroid tissue, could not be accessed. More public clonotypes were shared among persistent patients (over 2,500) than among newly diagnosed patients (roughly 1,000). Sequencing and analysis were limited to the TCR beta chain. Persistent disease showed preferential use of TRBV28, TRBJ1-2 and TRBJ2-5, whereas newly diagnosed disease favored TRBV20-1 and TRBJ2-1. The small sample size was acknowledged by the authors as a limitation that may reduce accuracy. Lower TCR Shannon entropy and fewer highly expanded clones were observed in persistent Graves' disease patients than in newly diagnosed patients, which suggested clonal expansion.

Per the publication, the time point label means: persistent/refractory GD, antithyroid drugs over 5 years with positive TRAb. For both TCR sequencing and RNA sequencing, RNA was extracted from PBMCs using TRIzol. The diagnosis of Graves' disease was made according to American Thyroid Association guidelines. Patients for the study were recruited at an endocrinology department in Xi'an, China. Each patient gave approximately 9 milliliters of peripheral blood, collected in an EDTA anticoagulant tube. Ficoll Paque Plus density gradient separation was used to isolate PBMCs, and no further T cell sorting was done. An Agilent 2100 Bioanalyzer and agarose gel were used to check RNA quality, and a NanoDrop 2000 was used to measure RNA concentration.

The specimen comprised peripheral blood mononuclear cells (PBMCs), sampled when the disease was refractory, from a patient treated with antithyroid drugs. This TCR came from a female donor with Graves disease. In this chain, TRBV18 is recombined with TRBJ2-7, with 7 bases in between that match TRBD2. CDR3 region: CASSRRDYPYEQYF. The bases are TGTGCCAGCTCACGCCGGGACTATCCGTACGAGCAGTACTTC.